These 27 T cell receptor beta chains share one sample of origin, sequenced in a study of human T cells and chemical hapten exposure listed by TCRdb under 2021. Library construction relied on RACE. The run used a NextSeq 500. TCRdb applied fastp at Q25 and MiXCR to the public reads, then kept only in-frame beta chains. All rows with the same CDR3 protein become a single entry with the most common DNA and genes. The table for this sample lists under 75,000 distinct CDR3 sequences; 8.5% to 14% of them were counted only once. Jointly, the top ten make up more than 1.2% of the sample. Read against the paper, the sample's time point label means: patch test 3, about 24 weeks after DPC sensitization. Read against the paper, the sample's treatment or condition label means: therapeutic diphenylcyclopropenone sensitization with weekly scalp DPC. The source material was whole blood, sampled in connection with sensitization to the hapten diphenylcyclopropenone (DPC). The receptors here all came from a woman in her forties or fifties with alopecia areata. Some clones in this sample may be carry-over from other donors' samples.

This clonotype was counted between two and nine times. The chain joins TRBV7-9 to TRBJ1-6; 12 bases match TRBD1. Trimming cost V 2 bases and J 10 bases; bases outside gene matches: 9. The germline gives CDR1 SEHNR, CDR2 FQNEAQ (reference sequence). The CDR3 contains 17 residues. In nucleotides, the CDR3 is TGTGCCAGCAGCTTATCCGGGACAGGGGGCGTTGGATCACCCCTCCACTTT. Its translation: CASSLSGTGGVGSPLHF.

This clonotype was recorded at least ten times. The chain joins TRBV6-2 or TRBV6-3 to TRBJ2-1; TRBD1 agrees at 10 bases. V trimming: 6 bases; J trimming: 4 bases; junction bases outside the gene matches: 9. This CDR3 is 16 amino acids long. CDR1 is MNHEY and CDR2 is SVGEGT in the germline V gene. CDR3 sequence reads: CASRGLGDRGYNEQFF. The CDR3 coding sequence is TGTGCCAGCAGGGGTTTGGGGGACAGGGGATACAATGAGCAGTTCTTC.

At least ten counts were recorded for this clonotype. The chain carries TRBV28 and TRBJ1-5; no definite D call. This CDR3 is 12 amino acids long. V lost 2 bases, J lost 5 bases, and 4 bases lay in between. CDR1 MDHEN and CDR2 SYDVKM come from the germline V gene. The CDR3 nucleotides read TGTGCCAGCAGTTTAAGTTATCAGCCCCAGCATTTT. Translated: CASSLSYQPQHF.

The gene calls are TRBV6-2 or TRBV6-3 and TRBJ2-7, with 8 bases identical to TRBD1. CDR3 size: 14 residues. In germline, CDR1 is MNHEY, CDR2 SVGEGT. V lost 3 bases to trimming and J lost 2 bases; unmatched junction nucleotides: 3. CDR3 nucleotide sequence: TGTGCCAGCAGTTATTGGGGACAGGCCTACGAGCAGTACTTC. It is translated as CASSYWGQAYEQYF.

This rearrangement joins TRBV9 to TRBJ2-6, with 11 bases identical to TRBD2. The germline V gene has CDR1 SGDLS and CDR2 YYNGEE. V lost 5 bases to trimming and J lost 2 bases; unmatched junction nucleotides: 12. The CDR3 totals 19 residues. The CDR3 bases are TGTGCCAGCAGTGACCCGTGGCTAGCGGGAGGAACTGGGGCCAACGTCCTGACTTTC. Protein product: CASSDPWLAGGTGANVLTF.

This clonotype was counted many times. J is TRBJ2-1 and V is TRBV4-2; D is unclear. CDR1 LGHNA and CDR2 YNFKEQ come from the germline V gene. The CDR3 is 11 residues long. Trimming took 5 bases from V and 8 from J, leaving 7 bases between them. CDR3 sequence (DNA): TGTGCCAGCAGCTCCGTGGATGAGCAGTTCTTC. It codes for CASSSVDEQFF.

The V call is TRBV20-1, the J call TRBJ2-5, with D perhaps TRBD2 (5 bases). This CDR3 has 16 residues. Looked up from germline, CDR1 is DFQATT and CDR2 is SNEGSKA (reference sequence). With 0 bases removed from V and 5 bases from J, the gap between germline ends came to 19 bases. The CDR3 sequence: CSARDRVGLGRETQYF. The CDR3 nucleotides read TGCAGTGCTAGAGACCGGGTAGGACTCGGCCGGGAGACCCAGTACTTC.

V usage is TRBV19 and J usage is TRBJ1-4; possibly TRBD1 for D (6 bases). Germline CDR1 and CDR2: LNHDA and SQIVND (reference sequence). Trimming stripped 6 bases from V and 7 bases from J, with 12 bases between. The CDR3 contains 13 residues. The CDR3 here is CASRGTNGEKLFF. The CDR3 region has the DNA TGTGCCAGTAGAGGGACAAACGGTGAAAAACTGTTTTTT.

The rearrangement uses TRBV18 and TRBJ2-1, with 12 bases aligning to TRBD2. The CDR3 runs to 15 residues. Germline V CDR1 and CDR2: KGHSH, LQKENI. V trimming: 3 bases; J trimming: 7 bases; junction bases outside the gene matches: 4. The CDR3 bases are TGTGCCAGCTCACCGCTAGCGGGGGGGCGTAATGAGCAGTTCTTC. Encoded protein: CASSPLAGGRNEQFF.

This clonotype was seen a few times. The J gene is TRBJ1-3, the V gene TRBV20-1; a weak D match, TRBD1 (6 bases). This CDR3 is 14 amino acids long. The V gene lost 6 bases and the J gene lost 4 bases, with 16 bases spanning the gap. Looked up from germline, CDR1 is DFQATT and CDR2 is SNEGSKA (reference sequence). CDR3 sequence (DNA): TGCAGTGCAGACCCACAGGGCCGGGGAAACACCATATATTTT. Protein: CSADPQGRGNTIYF.

This clonotype occurred a few times. The J gene is TRBJ2-4, the V gene TRBV12-5; D not resolved. V was trimmed by 6 bases and J by 1 base, leaving 16 bases between them. The CDR3 has 16 residues. Germline-derived CDR1 and CDR2 are LGHNT and FRNRAP. The CDR3 bases are TGTGCTAGTGGCCCCAATTCCGCTCTGGCCAAAAACATTCAGTACTTC. Its protein product is CASGPNSALAKNIQYF.

This clonotype has ten or more counts. The genes are TRBV6-5 and TRBJ2-7, with 7 bases matching TRBD1. Unmatched junction bases numbered 6, after V lost 6 bases and J lost 1 base. Germline V gene data show CDR1 as MNHEY and CDR2 as SVGAGI. The CDR3 has 14 amino acids. The chain's CDR3 is CASSPRDRSYEQYF. DNA of the CDR3: TGTGCCAGCAGCCCTAGGGACAGATCCTACGAGCAGTACTTC.

The chain carries TRBV6-5 and TRBJ2-7, with 10 bases lining up with TRBD1. This CDR3 has 16 residues. Germline CDR1 and CDR2: MNHEY and SVGAGI. Germline trimming cut 0 bases from V and 3 bases from J; bases unmatched to any gene: 5. The CDR3 loop is CASSYSGGTGVYEQYF. In DNA, the CDR3 is TGTGCCAGCAGTTACTCCGGCGGGACAGGGGTCTACGAGCAGTACTTC.

This clonotype has at least ten counts. This chain links TRBV7-6 with TRBJ2-3; D ambiguous. V was cut by 5 bases and J by 6 bases, with 9 bases left in between. Germline CDR1 SGHVS, CDR2 FNYEAQ. This CDR3 has 12 residues. In DNA, the CDR3 is TGTGCCAGCAGCCCCGTGGCGGATACGCAGTATTTT. Protein: CASSPVADTQYF. The variable domain in full, with the rest retrieved from reference TRBV7-6 and TRBJ2-3, is GAGVSQSPRYKVTKRGQDVALRCDPISGHVSLYWYRQALGQGPEFLTYFNYEAQQDKSGLPNDRFSAERPEGSISTLTIQRTEQRDSAMYRCASSPVADTQYFGPGTRLTVL.

In this sample, this clonotype turned up a few times. The chain has TRBV7-2 and TRBJ2-5; no definite D call. The CDR3 runs to 15 residues. Trimming left V 3 bases short and J 3 bases short, with 14 bases between. Germline V lookup: CDR1 SGHTA, CDR2 FQGNSA. The CDR3: CASSFPYPNEETQYF. CDR3 bases: TGTGCCAGCAGCTTTCCCTACCCTAACGAAGAGACCCAGTACTTC.

This clonotype has only a few counts. This chain's CDR3 is CASSFRQTHYSGNTIYF. The CDR3 bases are TGTGCCAGCAGTTTCAGGCAAACCCACTACTCTGGAAACACCATATATTTT. The V and J genes are TRBV12-3 or TRBV12-4 and TRBJ1-3; no reliable D call. This CDR3 comprises 17 residues. Deletions cut 3 bases from V and 0 bases from J, with 15 bases between.

This clonotype was recorded once. The gene calls are TRBV6-2 or TRBV6-3 and TRBJ1-1; 7 bases agree with TRBD1. CDR1 is MNHEY, CDR2 SVGEGT, per germline. Losses at the gene ends were 5 bases for V and 2 bases for J; bases not matched to a gene: 5. CDR3 length: 14 residues. Here the CDR3 DNA reads TGTGCCAGCAGTCACGGGACAGTAAACACTGAAGCTTTCTTT. Its protein product is CASSHGTVNTEAFF.

This clonotype was seen at least ten times. The chain recombines TRBV11-2 with TRBJ2-3; D is possibly TRBD1 or TRBD2 (5 bases each). The CDR3 covers 15 residues. The germline V and J ends were trimmed by 8 bases and 0 bases, with 15 bases remaining between them. Germline assignment: CDR1 SGHAT and CDR2 FQNNGV. As DNA, the CDR3 is TGTGCCAGCGGAATACTAGGGGTTAGCACAGATACGCAGTATTTT. This codes for CASGILGVSTDTQYF.

This clonotype has only a few counts. V and J are TRBV5-1 and TRBJ2-5; TRBD1 aligns across 7 bases. J lost 5 bases, V lost 0 bases, and 7 bases had no gene match. The CDR3 has 15 amino acids. CDR1 and CDR2 from the germline V gene are SGHRS and YFSETQ. The CDR3 is CASSLGAGGRETQYF. The CDR3 region has the DNA TGCGCCAGCAGCTTGGGAGCAGGGGGTAGGGAGACCCAGTACTTC.

This clonotype came up many times. The chain links TRBV24-1 to TRBJ2-7, with TRBD1 matching 8 bases. The CDR3 covers 15 residues. The ends lost 2 bases at V and 6 bases at J; junction bases unmatched: 8. Germline-derived CDR1 and CDR2 are KGHDR and SFDVKD. Written as DNA, the CDR3 is TGTGCCACCAGTGATTCGACAGGGGCCCTCACCGAGCAGTACTTC. Amino acid sequence: CATSDSTGALTEQYF.

In this sample, this clonotype turned up a few times. The chain combines TRBV6-1 with TRBJ2-1; D not certain. The CDR3 extends over 13 amino acids. CDR1 and CDR2 from the germline V gene are MNHNS and SASEGT. With 7 bases removed from V and 4 bases from J, the gap between germline ends came to 11 bases. The CDR3 DNA is TGTGCCAGCACCCAAGGGATTTACAATGAGCAGTTCTTC. It specifies CASTQGIYNEQFF.

In its sample, this clonotype was seen many times. The chain employs TRBV24-1 and TRBJ1-3, with a tentative D call TRBD1 (6 bases). The CDR3 sequence is 14 residues long. CDR1 is KGHDR, CDR2 SFDVKD, per germline. Between the trimmed V and J ends, which lost 4 bases and 2 bases, there was a span of 8 bases. The chain's CDR3 is CATSEGAAGNTIYF. CDR3 nucleotides: TGTGCCACCAGTGAGGGGGCTGCTGGAAACACCATATATTTT.

This clonotype was found a few times. This chain links TRBV3-1 with TRBJ2-1; TRBD2 agrees at 8 bases. Trimming at V came to 3 bases and at J to 9 bases, leaving 10 bases not matched to a gene. CDR3 length: 15 amino acids. CDR1 LGHDT and CDR2 YNNKEL come from the germline V gene (reference sequence). CDR3 nucleotides: TGTGCCAGCAGCCATTCTGCGGGAGGATGGGCTGAGCAGTTCTTC. Protein: CASSHSAGGWAEQFF.

The chain recombines TRBV28 with TRBJ2-1; a weak D match, TRBD1 (6 bases). Trimming removed 4 bases at V and 6 bases at J, with 16 bases between. Germline values: CDR1 MDHEN, CDR2 SYDVKM. This CDR3 spans 15 amino acids. CDR3 residues: CASSSPPGHSNEQFF. As DNA, the CDR3 is TGTGCCAGCAGTTCCCCCCCGGGACACTCCAATGAGCAGTTCTTC.

This clonotype has a count of ten or more. The chain joins TRBV19 to TRBJ1-5; TRBD1 might be the D (6 bases). Trimming removed 10 bases from V and 1 base from J, with 17 bases in between. The CDR3 has 15 amino acids. Germline V CDR1 and CDR2: LNHDA, SQIVND (reference sequence). The DNA for the CDR3 is TGTGCCACGCTAAGGGGGAGAGAGAGCAATCAGCCCCAGCATTTT. Its protein product is CATLRGRESNQPQHF.

This clonotype occurred a few times. The V and J genes are TRBV28 and TRBJ1-5, with a tentative D call TRBD1 (6 bases). V lost 6 bases and J lost 3, with 12 bases in between. Germline V gene sequence: CDR1 MDHEN, CDR2 SYDVKM. The length of the CDR3 is 14 residues. The chain's CDR3 is CASRYWTANQPQHF. DNA of the CDR3: TGTGCCAGCAGGTACTGGACAGCCAATCAGCCCCAGCATTTT.

The chain carries TRBV12-3 or TRBV12-4 and TRBJ2-5, with D possibly TRBD1 on 6 matching bases. V lost 6 bases to trimming and J lost 3 bases, with 8 bases between them. The CDR3 has 12 residues. CDR3 loop: CASRGAEETQYF. CDR3 nucleotide sequence: TGTGCCAGCAGGGGGGCGGAAGAGACCCAGTACTTC.